Shown below are 7 T cell receptor beta chains from a single sample sequenced in a study of CD8+ T cells in alopecia areata. After pooling, cutaneous lymph node cells were sorted with CD4, CD8alpha, NKG2D, NKG2ACE and other markers. Following extraction, RNA underwent reverse transcription to cDNA, which served as the sequencing template. Sequencing was performed with immunoSEQ multiplex PCR; in TCRdb, only in-frame clones are kept and a portion is missing. The sample contains 200,000 to 300,000 clones, none of them singletons. Sequenced: CD4+ T cells sorted from a lymph node. The source is a C3H/HeJ mouse with alopecia areata. For this strain, the MHC haplotype corresponds to H2-k.

With respect to this clone: Germline and genes: mouse. CDR3 protein: CASSDGRGQNSDYTF. The covered CDR3 bases are TGTGCCAGCAGTGATGGCAGGGGGCAAAACTCC. The V gene is TRBV13-1, the J gene TRBJ1-2; 8 bases line up with TRBD1. Read coverage stops 4 residues before the CDR3 terminus; the germline J gene supplies the remainder. V shed 0 bases, J shed 1 base, and the junction held 2 bases outside the gene matches. CDR3 size: 15 residues. Germline V gene lookup returns CDR1 NSHNY and CDR2 SYGAGN.

This clone was picked up a small number of times. Genes and germline come from the mouse. The CDR3 end lies 4 residues beyond the end of the read and is filled in from the germline J gene. This chain links TRBV12-1 with TRBJ2-7; D perhaps matches TRBD2 (6 bases). Germline V lookup: CDR1 SGHSN, CDR2 HYEKVE. The CDR3 length is 16 residues. CDR3 residues: CASSLLRGDDRDEQYF. Partial CDR3 DNA: TGTGCCAGCTCTCTCCTCCGGGGGGACGATCGGGAT.

Only a few counts were recorded for this clone. A junction boundary mismatches the germline segment, possibly from a read error. These gene names are mouse names. The sequence runs out 4 residues before the end of the CDR3; the remainder is reconstructed from the germline J gene. This chain links TRBV13-3 with TRBJ1-1, with D perhaps TRBD1 (5 bases). Per germline, CDR1 NNHDY and CDR2 SYVADS. The CDR3 sequence is 13 residues long. CDR3 DNA, as far as it was read: TGTGCCAGCAGGGATGGACAAAACACA. Protein sequence: CASRDGQNT. The CDR3 reads in full as CASRDGQNTEVFF.

A word on this clone: The gene names given are mouse names. CDR3 amino acids: CASGAQTGGGDTQYF. The DNA read from the CDR3 is TGTGCCAGCGGTGCCCAGACTGGGGGGGGTGAC. V and J are TRBV13-2 and TRBJ2-5; TRBD2 matches 11 bases. Read coverage stops 4 residues before the CDR3 terminus; the germline J gene supplies the remainder. The germline gives CDR1 NNHNN, CDR2 SYGAGS (reference sequence). This CDR3 spans 15 amino acids.

This clone was seen a handful of times. Genes and germline are mouse. The sequenced fragment ends 4 residues before the CDR3 boundary, so the rest is inferred from the germline J gene. The V and J genes are TRBV19 and TRBJ2-4; 7 bases agree with TRBD1. The CDR3 loop spans 13 amino acids. Germline V gene sequence: CDR1 FNHDT, CDR2 SITEND (reference sequence). CDR3 DNA, as far as it was read: TGTGCCAGCACGACTCGGGACAGAAAC. Residues: CASTTRDRN. The complete CDR3 sequence is CASTTRDRNTLYF. Complete variable domain (other parts from reference TRBV19 and TRBJ2-4): GGIITQTPKFLIGQEGQKLTLKCQQNFNHDTMYWYRQDSGKGLRLIYYSITENDLQKGDLSEGYDASREKKSSFSLTVTSAQKNEMAVFLCASTTRDRNTLYFGAGTRLSVL.

This clone was picked up a small number of times. Gene names refer to mouse genes. Coverage ceases 4 residues before the CDR3 finishes, and the germline J gene fills in the end. The V call is TRBV31, the J call TRBJ1-1; the match to TRBD1 covers 10 bases. Germline values: CDR1 GKSSPN, CDR2 SITVG. This CDR3 comprises 14 residues. CDR3 DNA, as far as it was read: TGTGCCTGGAGTGCCGGGACAGGGGATACA. It translates to CAWSAGTGDT. The whole CDR3 region reads CAWSAGTGDTEVFF.

Concerning this clone: Gene and germline names: mouse. The part of the CDR3 DNA that was read is TGTGCCAGCAGTGATGCACTGGACAGGGCGGAT. It yields the protein CASSDALDRAD. The full CDR3 reads CASSDALDRADEQYF. The genes are TRBV13-1 and TRBJ2-7; 8 nucleotides line up with TRBD1. The CDR3 end lies 4 residues beyond the end of the read and is filled in from the germline J gene. The CDR3 is 15 amino acids. In germline, CDR1 is NSHNY, CDR2 SYGAGN.